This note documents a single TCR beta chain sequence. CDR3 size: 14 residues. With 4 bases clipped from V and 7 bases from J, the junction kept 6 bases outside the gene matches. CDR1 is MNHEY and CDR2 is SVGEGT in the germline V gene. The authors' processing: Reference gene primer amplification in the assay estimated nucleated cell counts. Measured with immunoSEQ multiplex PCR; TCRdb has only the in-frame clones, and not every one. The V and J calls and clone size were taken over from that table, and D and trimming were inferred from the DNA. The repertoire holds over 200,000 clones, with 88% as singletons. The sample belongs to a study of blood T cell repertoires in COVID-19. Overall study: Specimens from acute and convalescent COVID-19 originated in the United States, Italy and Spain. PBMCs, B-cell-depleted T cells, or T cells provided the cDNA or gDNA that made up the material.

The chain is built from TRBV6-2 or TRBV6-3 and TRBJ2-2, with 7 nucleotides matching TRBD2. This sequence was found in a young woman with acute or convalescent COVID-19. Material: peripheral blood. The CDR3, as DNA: TGTGCCAGCAGTTTTTTGCGGGAGAACGGGGAGCTGTTTTTT. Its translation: CASSFLRENGELFF.